This TCR beta chain emerged from a study of tumor-infiltrating lymphocytes in primary liver carcinoma. Both RNA and DNA were isolated together from roughly 20-30 mg of bulk tissue that had not been sorted. Surgical resection served as treatment for the primary liver carcinoma of these patients. A primer in the constant region served to generate TCR beta cDNA from roughly 550 ng of total RNA. Library construction for TCR beta comprised three nested multiplex PCR rounds performed with slightly modified ARM-PCR. The two initial PCR rounds, around 10 cycles each, used TRBV1-TRBV30 forward and C-beta reverse primers. From the multiplex PCR reads, TCRdb called clonotypes with MiXCR, one entry per CDR3 protein. This table holds about 120,000 distinct CDR3 sequences, less than 75% found once. The CDR3 runs 12 residues. Comments on this clonotype: One end of the junction does not line up with germline, which may come from a read error.

This TCR was sampled from a woman aged 55-69 years with primary liver carcinoma and hepatitis B virus infection. The gene calls are TRBV12-3 or TRBV12-4 and TRBJ2-1; tentatively, D is TRBD2 (6 bases). Sequences were obtained from tumor-adjacent normal liver tissue. The CDR3 here is CTSRRDWNEQFF. The CDR3 DNA is TGTACCAGCAGAAGGGACTGGAATGAGCAGTTCTTC.